A selection of T cell receptor beta chains follows, all from one sample in a study of CD8 T cells in Susac syndrome. MiXCR, applied by TCRdb to the immunoSEQ multiplex PCR reads, yields one record per CDR3 protein. The sample holds over 150,000 distinct CDR3 sequences, just under 95% seen once. The sample was CD4+ T cells from PBMCs. Receptors were obtained from a human donor with Susac syndrome. Each CDR3 is given with its conserved first and last residue. D genes are given only for firm matches. A clone size is listed for some rows: how often the clone was seen (once, few, many), or a class if it is expanded.

clone size	D gene	V gene	J gene	CDR3 protein	CDR3 DNA
-	-	TRBV20-1	TRBJ2-5	CSASVGLGQETQYF	TGCAGTGCTAGCGTTGGGCTCGGACAAGAGACCCAGTACTTC
-	TRBD1	TRBV6-1	TRBJ1-2	CASKGTAASSYGYTF	TGTGCCAGCAAAGGGACAGCCGCCTCTAGCTATGGCTACACCTTC
-	TRBD2	TRBV4-1	TRBJ2-5	CASSQDMAGGPKETQYF	TGCGCCAGCAGCCAAGATATGGCGGGAGGGCCAAAAGAGACCCAGTACTTC
-	-	TRBV2	TRBJ2-5	CASSDMGGQETQYF	TGTGCCAGCAGTGATATGGGGGGTCAAGAGACCCAGTACTTC
-	TRBD1	TRBV24-1	TRBJ2-3	CATKGQGATDTQYF	TGTGCCACCAAGGGACAGGGGGCAACAGATACGCAGTATTTT
few	-	TRBV20-1	TRBJ2-3	CSARESRTDTQYF	TGCAGTGCTAGAGAGAGTAGGACGGATACGCAGTATTTT
-	-	TRBV28	TRBJ1-1	CASSSTGNREAFF	TGTGCCAGCAGTTCAACAGGGAACCGAGAAGCTTTCTTT
few	TRBD1	TRBV18	TRBJ2-7	CASSPRTGYEQYF	TGTGCCAGCTCACCACGGACAGGCTACGAGCAGTACTTC
-	TRBD2	TRBV30	TRBJ2-2	CAWRPLTSGGVSTGELFF	TGTGCCTGGAGGCCTCTGACTAGCGGGGGGGTGTCCACCGGGGAGCTGTTTTTT
-	-	TRBV28	TRBJ1-5	CASSPGGSNQPQHF	TGTGCCAGCAGTCCGGGGGGTAGCAATCAGCCCCAGCATTTT
once	-	TRBV30	TRBJ1-1	CAWSPRRTEAFF	TGTGCCTGGAGTCCTAGGCGGACTGAAGCTTTCTTT
-	TRBD2	TRBV11-2	TRBJ2-7	CASSLGLAPNEQYF	TGTGCCAGCAGCTTGGGACTAGCGCCGAACGAGCAGTACTTC
-	-	TRBV30	TRBJ1-2	CAWTTRPFYGYTF	TGTGCCTGGACTACTCGACCCTTCTATGGCTACACCTTC
-	-	TRBV14	TRBJ2-1	CASSQFAPYNEQFF	TGTGCCAGCAGCCAATTCGCACCATACAATGAGCAGTTCTTC
-	-	TRBV20-1	TRBJ2-2	CSASQVFTGELFF	TGCAGTGCTTCTCAGGTGTTCACCGGGGAGCTGTTTTTT
-	TRBD2	TRBV30	TRBJ2-1	CAWSGTSSGNPFF	TGTGCCTGGAGTGGGACTAGCTCGGGAAACCCGTTCTTC
-	-	TRBV20-1	TRBJ2-2	CSARAYRTGELFF	TGCAGTGCTAGGGCCTACCGCACCGGGGAGCTGTTTTTT
-	-	TRBV2	TRBJ1-2	CASSELYGYTF	TGTGCCAGCAGTGAACTCTATGGCTACACCTTC
-	TRBD1	TRBV6-1	TRBJ2-2	CASSVWEQGTGELFF	TGTGCCAGCAGTGTTTGGGAACAGGGGACCGGGGAGCTGTTTTTT
-	-	TRBV19	TRBJ1-2	CASSITTYGYTF	TGTGCCAGTAGTATAACTACCTATGGCTACACCTTC
-	TRBD2	TRBV20-1	TRBJ2-5	CSARPTTMASGGVSLETQYF	TGCAGTGCTAGACCTACCACCATGGCTAGCGGGGGCGTTTCGCTAGAGACCCAGTACTTC
-	-	TRBV19	TRBJ2-3	CASSPAFLRADTQYF	TGTGCCAGTAGTCCGGCGTTCCTTCGGGCTGATACGCAGTATTTT
-	-	TRBV20-1	TRBJ1-1	CSARVSGRSTEAFF	TGCAGTGCTAGAGTGAGCGGGCGGTCCACTGAAGCTTTCTTT
once	TRBD2	TRBV18	TRBJ2-5	CASSPQIAGQETQYF	TGTGCCAGCTCACCACAGATAGCGGGCCAAGAGACCCAGTACTTC
-	TRBD2	TRBV6-5	TRBJ2-7	CASSSGGLASYEQYF	TGTGCCAGCAGTTCCGGGGGACTAGCGAGCTACGAGCAGTACTTC
-	-	TRBV20-1	TRBJ2-1	CSAPRGQHEQFF	TGCAGTGCTCCCCGGGGGCAGCATGAGCAGTTCTTC
-	-	TRBV7-2	TRBJ2-5	CASSLAGGAQQETQYF	TGTGCCAGCAGCTTAGCGGGCGGGGCACAACAAGAGACCCAGTACTTC
-	-	TRBV15	TRBJ1-3	CATSRAPRRRASGNTIYF	TGTGCCACCAGCAGAGCTCCCCGCCGCAGGGCTTCTGGAAACACCATATATTTT
once	TRBD1	TRBV19	TRBJ1-2	CASSSGDSGFYGYTF	TGTGCCAGTAGCAGTGGGGACAGCGGGTTCTATGGCTACACCTTC